This passage covers 32 T cell receptor beta chains from one sample sequenced in a study of blood T cell repertoires in COVID-19. Repertoires were generated with immunoSEQ multiplex PCR, while TCRdb's copy carries only in-frame clones and drops some. The table includes a few hundred thousand clones, 75% to 90% detected once. What was sequenced was PBMCs or T cells enriched from blood (not recorded which). Receptors were obtained from a man aged 25-45 years who had recovered from COVID-19.

V is TRBV2 and J is TRBJ1-1, with D perhaps matching TRBD1 (6 bases). Germline V gives CDR1 SNHLY, CDR2 FYNNEI. The CDR3 runs 12 residues. Trimming pared 2 bases from V and 10 bases from J, leaving 11 bases between. The CDR3 reads CASSERDNRAFF. The CDR3 region has the DNA TGTGCCAGCAGTGAACGGGACAATCGAGCTTTCTTT.

The V gene is TRBV11-2, the J gene TRBJ2-3; 9 bases match TRBD1. The junction had 6 bases not matched to a gene; V was cut back by 1 base and J by 4 bases. This CDR3 has 16 residues. Germline V gives CDR1 SGHAT, CDR2 FQNNGV. The CDR3 coding sequence is TGTGCCAGCAGCTTAGTTTTCGGACAGGGGCCAGATACGCAGTATTTT. Residues: CASSLVFGQGPDTQYF.

This clone was seen more than once but under ten times. This rearrangement joins TRBV4-1 to TRBJ2-7, with D maybe TRBD1 (7 bases). The CDR3 runs 15 residues. Per germline, CDR1 MGHRA and CDR2 YSYEKL. V was trimmed by 4 bases and J by 0 bases, leaving 13 bases between them. The CDR3 DNA reads TGCGCCAGCAGCCGGGGCAGGGGGGACTCCTACGAGCAGTACTTC. This translates into CASSRGRGDSYEQYF.

Only one count was recorded for this clone. The chain has TRBV28 and TRBJ1-2; 7 nucleotides align to TRBD1. Germline loops: CDR1 MDHEN, CDR2 SYDVKM. V shed 9 bases, J shed 0 bases, and the junction held 4 bases outside the gene matches. This CDR3 has 13 amino acids. The CDR3 reads CASGTAANYGYTF. The CDR3 nucleotides read TGTGCCAGTGGGACAGCAGCTAACTATGGCTACACCTTC.

This chain uses TRBV7-2 with TRBJ1-6; 8 positions match TRBD1. The trim removed 3 bases at V and 7 bases at J, leaving 2 bases unmatched. CDR1 is SGHTA, CDR2 FQGNSA, per germline. CDR3 length: 14 amino acids. In DNA form, the CDR3 reads TGTGCCAGCAGCTTGTGGACAGGGAATTCACCCCTCCACTTT. Protein product: CASSLWTGNSPLHF.

This clone was found a few times. This chain uses TRBV2 with TRBJ1-1; D gene ambiguous. The CDR3 is 11 residues long. With 7 bases removed from V and 4 bases from J, the gap between germline ends came to 7 bases. Germline V gene lookup returns CDR1 SNHLY and CDR2 FYNNEI. The CDR3 loop reads CASIASTEAFF. CDR3 nucleotide sequence: TGTGCCAGCATAGCAAGCACTGAAGCTTTCTTT.

The V call is TRBV7-9, the J call TRBJ1-2; no clear D gene. CDR3 length equals 15 residues. V was pared by 5 bases and J by 4 bases, with 17 bases between. Per germline, CDR1 SEHNR and CDR2 FQNEAQ (reference sequence). CDR3 coding DNA: TGTGCCAGCAGCCCAAAGGCGGCGACCAGCTATGGCTACACCTTC. Translating gives CASSPKAATSYGYTF.

This chain connects TRBV2 to TRBJ1-3; 8 positions agree with TRBD1. J was trimmed by 0 bases and V by 6 bases; bases with no gene match: 13. There are 18 residues in the CDR3. Germline-derived CDR1 and CDR2 are SNHLY and FYNNEI. The DNA of the CDR3 is TGTGCCAGCAGGGGAAGGGACAGGCGCCTGATCTCTGGAAACACCATATATTTT. Translation: CASRGRDRRLISGNTIYF.

The rearrangement joins TRBV12-5 to TRBJ1-1, with 7 bases lining up with TRBD1. With 1 base clipped from V and 6 bases from J, the junction kept 8 bases outside the gene matches. Germline V gene sequence: CDR1 LGHNT, CDR2 FRNRAP. The CDR3 is 15 amino acids. Written as DNA, the CDR3 is TGTGCTAGTGGTTTGGCCCTAACAGGGGACCCTGAAGCTTTCTTT. Its translation: CASGLALTGDPEAFF.

The V call is TRBV2, the J call TRBJ2-1; D may be TRBD1 (6 bases). The CDR3 loop spans 14 amino acids. Trimming stripped 8 bases from V and 4 bases from J, with 15 bases between. The germline CDR1 and CDR2 sequences are SNHLY and FYNNEI. CDR3 residues: CASYRTVFYNEQFF. The DNA of the CDR3 is TGTGCCAGCTATCGGACAGTATTTTACAATGAGCAGTTCTTC.

Remarks on this clone: The same CDR3 can be traced to other DNA sequences in this sample. V gene TRBV5-6 combines with J gene TRBJ1-2, with 10 positions matching TRBD1. The CDR3 consists of 14 residues. The trim removed 0 bases at V and 5 bases at J, leaving 1 base unmatched. Germline CDR1 and CDR2: SGHDT and YYEEEE. In DNA, the CDR3 is TGTGCCAGCAGCTTGGGACAGGGGGCTTATGGCTACACCTTC. Its translation: CASSLGQGAYGYTF.

This clone came up a few times. The rearrangement joins TRBV12-3 or TRBV12-4 to TRBJ1-2; 9 nucleotides agree with TRBD1. This CDR3 is 12 amino acids long. Losses at the gene ends were 5 bases for V and 5 bases for J; bases not matched to a gene: 0. The chain's CDR3 is CASSDRGYGYTF. CDR3 coding DNA: TGTGCCAGCAGTGACAGGGGGTATGGCTACACCTTC.

The V call is TRBV5-1, the J call TRBJ2-7, with 8 bases lining up with TRBD2. Per the germline V gene, CDR1 is SGHRS and CDR2 is YFSETQ. V gave up 7 bases and J gave up 2 bases; unmatched junction bases: 5. This CDR3 has 13 amino acids. Here the CDR3 reads CASGRGDAYEQYF. CDR3 nucleotide sequence: TGCGCCAGCGGGCGGGGGGACGCCTACGAGCAGTACTTC.

This clone was counted a few times. The chain uses TRBV7-2 and TRBJ1-2, with TRBD1 matching 11 bases. This CDR3 has 14 residues. Germline CDR1 is SGHTA and CDR2 is FQGNSA. The V segment lost 4 bases and the J segment 10 bases; nucleotides outside the gene matches: 8. CDR3 bases: TGTGCCAGCAGCTGGGACAGGGGGTATTTTTCCTACACCTTC. Translating gives CASSWDRGYFSYTF.

CDR3 sequence: CASRWGDTGELFF. The CDR3 nucleotides are TGCGCCAGCAGGTGGGGGGACACCGGGGAGCTGTTTTTT. The J gene is TRBJ2-2, the V gene TRBV5-1; tentative D call: TRBD2 (6 bases). Germline V gives CDR1 SGHRS, CDR2 YFSETQ. Trimming shortened V by 5 bases and J by 3 bases, and 8 bases separated the two germline ends. The CDR3 has 13 amino acids.

The V and J genes are TRBV5-1 and TRBJ1-2, with 9 bases fitting TRBD1. The length of the CDR3 is 15 residues. The J segment lost 5 bases and the V segment lost 4 bases, leaving 9 bases of the junction unmatched. Looked up from germline, CDR1 is SGHRS and CDR2 is YFSETQ. The CDR3 reads CASSHGGQGTYGYTF. The CDR3 DNA reads as TGCGCCAGCAGCCATGGGGGACAGGGAACATATGGCTACACCTTC.

V and J are TRBV29-1 and TRBJ1-2; perhaps TRBD1 as D (6 bases). Looked up from germline, CDR1 is SQVTM and CDR2 is ANQGSEA. The germline V and J ends were trimmed by 6 bases and 8 bases, with 16 bases remaining between them. The CDR3 is 12 amino acids. CDR3 sequence (DNA): TGCAGCGTGGCGGACAGCTATAGGGGCTACACCTTC. It yields the protein CSVADSYRGYTF.

The genes are TRBV4-2 and TRBJ1-6; the match to TRBD1 covers 9 bases. Germline loops: CDR1 LGHNA, CDR2 YNFKEQ. Trimming cost V 0 bases and J 10 bases; bases outside gene matches: 7. CDR3 length: 16 residues. The CDR3 loop reads CASSQEKDRGKSPLHF. CDR3 nucleotide sequence: TGTGCCAGCAGCCAAGAGAAGGACAGGGGAAAATCACCCCTCCACTTT.

The chain combines TRBV6-2 or TRBV6-3 with TRBJ2-1; 10 bases are a match to TRBD1. V lost 6 bases to trimming and J lost 7 bases; unmatched junction nucleotides: 12. Germline-derived CDR1 and CDR2 are MNHEY and SVGEGT. This CDR3 is built from 16 residues. The CDR3 region has the DNA TGTGCCAGCAGCCTCCGGGACAGGGGAGGTATAAATGAGCAGTTCTTC. This gives the protein CASSLRDRGGINEQFF.

The chain employs TRBV25-1 and TRBJ1-5; tentatively, D is TRBD1 (5 bases). The CDR3 totals 14 residues. V was trimmed by 6 bases and J by 6 bases, leaving 15 bases between them. Germline lookup yields CDR1 MGHDK and CDR2 SYGVNS. Here the CDR3 reads CASREAGVSQPQHF. DNA for the CDR3: TGTGCCAGCAGGGAAGCGGGGGTGAGTCAGCCCCAGCATTTT.

This chain connects TRBV5-8 to TRBJ2-5; TRBD1 agrees at 9 bases. Per the germline V gene, CDR1 is SGHTS and CDR2 is YDEGEE. Trimming took 4 bases from V and 3 from J; bases not matched to a gene: 7. The CDR3 runs 15 residues. Written as DNA, the CDR3 is TGTGCCAGCAGCAGTCTCGACAGGGGGAAAGAGACCCAGTACTTC. Protein product: CASSSLDRGKETQYF.

V is TRBV30 and J is TRBJ1-1, with D unclear. Germline loops: CDR1 GTSNPN, CDR2 SVGIG (reference sequence). V was trimmed by 3 bases and J by 0 bases, leaving 14 bases between them. The CDR3 consists of 15 residues. The CDR3 region is CAWSAVASMNTEAFF. The CDR3 DNA reads TGTGCCTGGAGCGCGGTGGCGTCCATGAACACTGAAGCTTTCTTT.

This chain uses TRBV6-4 with TRBJ2-3, with 7 bases lining up with TRBD2. This CDR3 region has 15 residues. Trimming at V came to 3 bases and at J to 1 base, leaving 4 bases not matched to a gene. CDR1 is MRHNA, CDR2 SNTAGT, per germline. CDR3 amino acids: CASSEGAGGTDTQYF. The CDR3 region has the DNA TGTGCCAGCAGTGAAGGCGCGGGGGGCACAGATACGCAGTATTTT.

The rearrangement links TRBV10-3 to TRBJ2-7; D possibly corresponds to TRBD2 (5 bases). CDR1 and CDR2 (germline): ENHRY, SYGVKD. The CDR3 has 15 residues. Trimming took off 3 bases at V and 2 bases at J, with 14 bases between the two ends. The CDR3 DNA reads TGTGCCATCAGTGAAGGCGGGCCACTCCCCTACGAGCAGTACTTC. It encodes CAISEGGPLPYEQYF.

This clone appeared once. The CDR3 region is CASPTSGSTNEQFF. Written as DNA, the CDR3 is TGTGCCAGTCCCACTAGCGGGAGTACCAATGAGCAGTTCTTC. This chain links TRBV2 with TRBJ2-1; 11 bases are shared with TRBD2. Losses at the gene ends were 9 bases for V and 6 bases for J; bases not matched to a gene: 7. The V gene's germline CDR1 is SNHLY and CDR2 FYNNEI. The CDR3 has 14 amino acids.

J is TRBJ2-2 and V is TRBV5-1; 7 bases match TRBD2. In germline, CDR1 is SGHRS, CDR2 YFSETQ. The CDR3 is made up of 14 amino acids. J lost 7 bases, V lost 4 bases, and 7 bases had no gene match. The CDR3 is CASSAGLVGGELFF. The CDR3 nucleotides read TGCGCCAGCAGCGCAGGACTAGTGGGCGGGGAGCTGTTTTTT.

The rearrangement uses TRBV11-2 and TRBJ1-6; D unresolved. Germline V gene data show CDR1 as SGHAT and CDR2 as FQNNGV. Deletions cut 3 bases from V and 8 bases from J, with 5 bases between. The CDR3 contains 12 residues. In nucleotides, the CDR3 is TGTGCCAGCAGCTTCATTGATTCACCCCTCCACTTT. It codes for CASSFIDSPLHF.

The sample holds one count of this clone. The chain couples TRBV4-3 to TRBJ1-2, with D unclear. Germline values: CDR1 LGHNA, CDR2 YSLEER. The CDR3 sequence is 14 residues long. With 4 bases removed from V and 4 bases from J, the gap between germline ends came to 13 bases. The CDR3 nucleotides read TGCGCCAGCAGCCCAAAGATCCACTCCTATGGCTACACCTTC. Translation gives CASSPKIHSYGYTF.

V is TRBV7-8 and J is TRBJ1-4; D possibly corresponds to TRBD1 (6 bases). The ends were cut back, 7 bases at V and 7 bases at J, with 22 bases in the middle. Germline CDR1 and CDR2: SGHVS and FQNEAQ. The CDR3 extends over 16 amino acids. CDR3: CASIKHGGAAVEKLFF. For the CDR3, the DNA is TGTGCCAGCATCAAACACGGGGGGGCAGCCGTTGAAAAACTGTTTTTT.

The V gene is TRBV10-3, the J gene TRBJ1-2, with D possibly matching TRBD1 (6 bases). Germline V gene sequence: CDR1 ENHRY, CDR2 SYGVKD. V lost 5 bases, J lost 7 bases, and 14 bases lay in between. The CDR3 runs to 13 residues. CDR3 sequence reads: CAISSTGNGGYTF. Here the CDR3 DNA reads TGTGCCATCAGTTCCACAGGGAATGGTGGCTACACCTTC.

This clone was recorded only once. The rearrangement uses TRBV6-1 and TRBJ2-7; D is ambiguous. Trimming took 1 base from V and 0 from J, leaving 7 bases between them. CDR1 is MNHNS, CDR2 SASEGT, per germline. The CDR3 is 14 residues long. The DNA of the CDR3 is TGTGCCAGCAGTGAAGGTCCCAGCTCCTACGAGCAGTACTTC. Translated: CASSEGPSSYEQYF.

The V gene is TRBV5-1, the J gene TRBJ1-5; no reliable D call. The CDR3 extends over 14 amino acids. The V and J ends lost 0 bases and 6 bases respectively, with 10 bases between them. The germline gives CDR1 SGHRS, CDR2 YFSETQ. The CDR3 bases are TGCGCCAGCAGCTTGGATGGCAGCGGTCAGCCCCAGCATTTT. Its protein is CASSLDGSGQPQHF. The full variable domain, in which reference TRBV5-1 and TRBJ1-5 provide the parts outside the CDR3, is KAGVTQTPRYLIKTRGQQVTLSCSPISGHRSVSWYQQTPGQGLQFLFEYFSETQRNKGNFPGRFSGRQFSNSRSEMNVSTLELGDSALYLCASSLDGSGQPQHFGDGTRLSIL.